This section outlines one T cell receptor (beta chain) sequence together with its context. This sample was taken from a study of blood T cell repertoires in COVID-19. Measured with immunoSEQ multiplex PCR; TCRdb has only the in-frame clones, and not every one. The sample has 200,000 to 300,000 clones, around 90% seen once. This CDR3 has 17 residues. Germline CDR1 is SGHRS and CDR2 is YFSETQ. The junction had 12 bases not matched to a gene; V was cut back by 4 bases and J by 2 bases. Sequencing was carried out using peripheral blood. The TCR sequence derives from a man aged 60-69 years who had recovered from COVID-19. The rearrangement joins TRBV5-1 to TRBJ2-3; 8 nucleotides line up with TRBD1. The CDR3 bases are TGCGCCAGCAGCACTGCCACAGGGGGGTCTTCCACAGATACGCAGTATTTT. As protein: CASSTATGGSSTDTQYF.